The source of this TCR beta chain is a study of Ad26.COV2.S vaccination and SARS-CoV-2 variants (dated by TCRdb to the early 2020s). Study-wide context: Donors in the vaccine arm were drawn from COV1001, a phase I-IIa trial of Ad26.COV2.S in healthy adults that was multicentre, randomized, double-blind and placebo-controlled. Investigators remained blinded to trial group allocation during experiments and outcome assessment. Trial participants were randomized into five groups of five: low-dose or high-dose Ad26.COV2.S given once or twice, or placebo on both occasions. A total of 32 samples were included in the TCR-sequenced set, comprising around 19 Ad26.COV2.S vaccine recipients, 5 placebo recipients and 8 SARS-CoV-2 convalescent individuals. Sequencing of the TCRbeta repertoire served to evaluate the specificity and breadth of SARS-CoV-2-reactive T cell receptors following Ad26.COV2.S vaccination. Ad26.COV2.S was administered intramuscularly at 5 x 10^10 or 1 x 10^11 viral particles, either as a single shot or as two shots given 56 days apart. Overall results and qualifications from the work: After vaccination, substantial breadth of spike-specific CD8+ and CD4+ T cell responses was reported. It was noted by the authors that total T cell responses may have been underestimated by the TCR breadth and depth analyses. Spike-specific TCR breadth was higher in Ad26.COV2.S recipients than in placebo recipients (P = 0.0014). The study was not powered for comparison of responses between vaccine doses or regimens. Non-spike TCR breadth was comparable between vaccine and placebo recipients, consistent with the vaccine containing only spike.

A word on this clone: The clone's antigen remains unknown. Base-call qualities are not available, and no considerably larger clone is one nucleotide away.

The immunoSEQ Assay was used to sequence TCRbeta CDR3 regions. After extraction, genomic DNA underwent amplification by bias-controlled multiplex PCR, followed by high-throughput sequencing. From the authors' description of their analysis: To quantify the absolute abundance of every unique TCRbeta CDR3 region, sequences were collapsed and filtered. T cell fraction was estimated by normalizing TCRbeta template counts to usable DNA, which was measured by amplifying reference genes present in all nucleated cells. Repertoire TCRs were annotated as SARS-CoV-2-specific when V gene, CDR3 amino acid sequence and J gene were exactly matched to a known reactive TCR set. The reference SARS-CoV-2 TCR set was derived from MIRA and filtered for enrichment in COVID-19-positive ImmuneCODE repertoires, a step that removed public or cross-reactive TCRs. Drawing on the MIRA antigens, annotated TCRs were analysed further at the level of specific ORF or position within ORF. Depth was the summed frequency of annotated unique rearrangements, while breadth was defined as annotated unique rearrangements over total unique productive rearrangements. Two-sided Wilcoxon rank-sum tests were used to compare TCR breadth between groups. Held by TCRdb, this immuneACCESS table contains in-frame sequences only and omits some clones. Under half of the omission traces to an unresolved V gene where checked; the cause of the rest is unknown. V and J calls and clone size are as listed in that table; D and trimming were resolved from the DNA. For this sample there are hundreds of thousands of clones; roughly 90% appear just once. The ten largest clones capture around 1.4% of the sample.

Read against the paper, the sample's treatment or condition label means: about 20 received Ad26.COV2.S at low or high dose, single or two shots; about five received placebo; per-sample allocation not given. Repertoires of vaccine and placebo recipients were sequenced from samples collected on day 63 after the first injection. Between 29 July and 7 August 2020, Cohort 1b enrolled some 25 adults aged 18-55 years at one site in Boston, USA. Ad26.COV2.S was a replication-incompetent adenovirus type 26 vector expressing a prefusion-stabilized SARS-CoV-2 spike protein from the original Wuhan strain. The receptor's source is a person between 18 and 65 years old who received the Ad26.COV2.S COVID-19 vaccine or a placebo. This specimen consisted of peripheral blood, obtained in a trial of Ad26.COV2.S vaccine versus placebo.

The bases are TGTGCCAGCAGCGTATTGGAGTTCGGCACAGATACGCAGTATTTT. This is translated as CASSVLEFGTDTQYF. In this chain, TRBV9 is recombined with TRBJ2-3; too little of a D gene remains to name it. Its CDR3 holds 15 amino acids, cysteine through phenylalanine. CDR3 DNA is the only sequence kept; it has 45 bases, read in frame from the first base. CDR1 and CDR2 are read off the germline V gene as SGDLS and YYNGEE. A distance of 10 bases separates the germline ends of V and J, which lose 1 base and 1 base respectively.